This T cell receptor beta chain was recorded in a study of blood T cell repertoires in COVID-19. Measured with immunoSEQ multiplex PCR; TCRdb has only the in-frame clones, and not every one. In the table there are roughly 140,000 clones, over 75% of which are singletons. The CDR3 is made up of 12 amino acids. V was shortened by 5 bases and J by 7 bases, with 12 bases between the two germline ends. From germline, CDR1 is MNHEY and CDR2 SVGEGT. The V and J genes are TRBV6-2 or TRBV6-3 and TRBJ2-7, with D perhaps matching TRBD1 (6 bases). This receptor was identified in a middle-aged man with acute or convalescent COVID-19. The sample was peripheral blood. CDR3 residues: CASSLHGTEQYF. Here the CDR3 DNA reads TGTGCCAGCAGTCTTCACGGGACAGAGCAGTACTTC.